The rows below give T cell receptor beta chains drawn from one sample of a study of cytomegalovirus exposure and HLA in healthy donors. TCRdb keeps only in-frame clones here, not all; method: immunoSEQ multiplex PCR. Its table records more than 85,000 clones. The sequencing sample was made of PBMCs. Receptor source: a girl between 10 and 17 years old in good health and CMV-seropositive. The CDR3 runs from the conserved cysteine through the conserved F or W. D genes are given only for firm matches.

>TRBJ2-6|TRBD1|TRBV19
CASSRLGQTMTNVLTF
TGTGCCAGTAGTAGGCTGGGACAGACCATGACCAACGTCCTGACTTTC
>TRBJ2-2|TRBD2|TRBV11-2
CASTGLAGPHPTGELFF
TGTGCCAGCACCGGACTAGCGGGGCCCCACCCCACCGGGGAGCTGTTTTTT
>TRBJ2-1|-|TRBV7-6
CASSLTIGDSYNEQFF
TGTGCCAGCAGCTTGACAATCGGGGATTCCTACAATGAGCAGTTCTTC
>TRBJ1-6|-|TRBV5-5
CASSGMGVSYNSPLHF
TGTGCCAGCAGCGGGATGGGAGTTTCCTATAATTCACCCCTCCACTTT
>TRBJ1-6|-|TRBV5-6
CASSGLGSSYNSPLHF
TGTGCCAGCAGCGGCTTGGGCAGCTCCTATAATTCACCCCTCCACTTT
>TRBJ2-1|TRBD2|TRBV4-1
CASSQGLAGGAYNEQFF
TGCGCCAGCAGCCAAGGGCTAGCGGGGGGGGCCTACAATGAGCAGTTCTTC
>TRBJ1-1|-|TRBV29-1
CSVAEGNTEAFF
TGCAGCGTCGCAGAGGGGAACACTGAAGCTTTCTTT
>TRBJ2-3|-|TRBV5-6
CASSSNTDTQYF
TGTGCCAGCAGCTCCAACACAGATACGCAGTATTTT
>TRBJ1-2|TRBD1|TRBV6-5
CASSTDRGIDGYTF
TGTGCCAGCAGTACGGACAGGGGTATCGATGGCTACACCTTC
>TRBJ2-5|-|TRBV7-9
CASSPYSAQETQYF
TGTGCCAGCAGCCCATACAGTGCTCAAGAGACCCAGTACTTC
>TRBJ1-1|-|TRBV14
CATQRGTEAFF
TGTGCCACCCAAAGAGGTACTGAAGCTTTCTTT
>TRBJ1-2|-|TRBV9
CASSVDKYGYTF
TGTGCCAGCAGCGTAGATAAATATGGCTACACCTTC
>TRBJ1-5|-|TRBV6-6
CASSLPGEMPQHF
TGTGCCAGCAGTCTGCCTGGTGAGATGCCCCAGCATTTT
>TRBJ2-3|TRBD2|TRBV19
CASSKVAAGGTDTQYF
TGTGCCAGTAGTAAGGTAGCAGCGGGGGGGACAGATACGCAGTATTTT
>TRBJ2-5|-|TRBV7-9
CASSLEENQETQYF
TGTGCCAGCAGCTTAGAAGAGAACCAAGAGACCCAGTACTTC
>TRBJ2-3|TRBD1|TRBV7-3
CASSLRGQSTDKQYF
TGTGCCAGCAGCTTAAGGGGACAGAGCACAGATAAGCAGTATTTT
>TRBJ2-6|-|TRBV27
CASSPYLPAGANVLTF
TGTGCCAGCAGTCCGTATCTACCCGCTGGGGCCAACGTCCTGACTTTC
>TRBJ2-3|-|TRBV14
CASSQVAGSDTQYF
TGTGCCAGCAGCCAAGTAGCAGGGTCAGATACGCAGTATTTT
>TRBJ2-3|-|TRBV5-1
CASSEGAGSGTDTQYF
TGCGCCAGCAGCGAAGGGGCAGGGTCGGGCACAGATACGCAGTATTTT
>TRBJ2-1|TRBD2|TRBV9
CASSGGSSGGYNEQFF
TGTGCCAGCAGCGGAGGGTCTAGCGGGGGGTACAATGAGCAGTTCTTC
>TRBJ1-6|TRBD1|TRBV5-1
CASSARGQSPLHF
TGCGCCAGCAGTGCCAGGGGGCAATCACCCCTCCACTTT
>TRBJ2-1|TRBD2|TRBV6-1
CASSEALRGDEQFF
TGTGCCAGCAGTGAAGCGCTTCGGGGGGATGAGCAGTTCTTC
>TRBJ2-1|TRBD1|TRBV7-2
CASSSGQVSYNEQFF
TGTGCCAGCAGCTCCGGACAGGTCTCCTACAATGAGCAGTTCTTC
>TRBJ2-5|TRBD2|TRBV4-3
CASSQGTSGGETQYF
TGCGCCAGCAGCCAAGGAACTAGCGGGGGGGAGACCCAGTACTTC
>TRBJ1-1|TRBD1|TRBV19
CASSRGKENTEAFF
TGTGCCAGTAGCAGGGGGAAGGAGAACACTGAAGCTTTCTTT
>TRBJ2-5|TRBD2|TRBV18
CASSPGLAEIQYF
TGTGCCAGCTCACCGGGACTAGCGGAGATTCAGTACTTC
>TRBJ1-3|-|TRBV6-6
CASSYAVSGNTIYF
TGTGCCAGCAGTTATGCGGTATCTGGAAACACCATATATTTT